These T cell receptor beta chains were read from a single sample in a study of cytomegalovirus exposure and HLA in healthy donors. Produced via immunoSEQ multiplex PCR; TCRdb's table is partial and in-frame only. The sample records about 200,000 clones, 70% to 80% being singletons. Sequences were obtained from PBMCs. The source is a woman aged 30 to 39 in good health and CMV-seropositive. CDR3s include the opening cysteine and the closing phenylalanine or tryptophan. Not all rows give a size; the values are once, few, many and, for expanded clones, a class.

V | size | CDR3
TRBV4-2 | . | CASSPDRMNTEAFF
TRBV6-6 | . | CASVGERQGSYEQYF
TRBV7-6 | . | CASSLGTGFNEQYF
TRBV7-9 | few | CASSLISSPGGPYEQYF
TRBV6-5 | . | CASSSTRGYTF
TRBV6-5 | once | CASSSTPFNQPQHF
TRBV25-1 | . | CASRETGSEGYTF
TRBV4-1 | . | CASSLTGTGPYEQYF
TRBV23-1 | . | CASSQRTGAFF
TRBV7-7 | . | CASSYGQGGHNEQFF
TRBV6-1 | . | CASSGAATGTGYTF
TRBV2 | . | CASTTQGFPYEQYF
TRBV11-3 | . | CASSLIDQGGYEQYF
TRBV4-3 | . | CASSNGGVGANVLTF
TRBV7-9 | . | CASSGRDTQVGEQYF
TRBV18 | few | CASSPSRTGGEQYF
TRBV11-2 | . | CASSLDGTSGYYNEQFF
TRBV18 | . | CASSPNLGQVSFGNTIYF
TRBV30 | . | CAWSSGQGAYEQYF
TRBV6-5 | . | CASKLGQNNEQFF
TRBV19 | . | CASSIMFETSGRAYTGELFF
TRBV4-1 | . | CASSQVAGGVHLGTEAFF
TRBV6-6 | . | CASSSPGTSNEQYF
TRBV29-1 | . | CSVEDRGLSAEAFF
TRBV11-2 | once | CASSLGAAAYEQYF
TRBV30 | . | CAWSDGTGEASYNEQFF
TRBV6-5 | . | CASSYHSGLGTEAFF
TRBV5-1 | . | CASSLGQYENTDTQYF